A single sample gave rise to the 5 T cell receptor beta chains below, sequenced in a study of T-cell memory formation after mild COVID-19. TCRdb fed the 5' RACE reads into MiXCR, producing one record per CDR3 protein. The data show roughly 350,000 distinct CDR3 sequences, around 13% seen once. Sample: PBMCs or a T cell subset sorted from them (not recorded which). The receptors derive from a man younger than 35 who had mild COVID-19 (a few samples of this study predate the infection). Cell type and time point are not known.

The chain employs TRBV4-3 and TRBJ2-1; D may be TRBD2 (6 bases). Germline V gene data show CDR1 as LGHNA and CDR2 as YSLEER. The CDR3 spans 14 residues. V was clipped by 4 bases and J by 8 bases, with 15 bases between them. CDR3 amino acids: CASSRGLIVDEQFF. The CDR3 region has the DNA TGCGCCAGCAGCCGGGGACTGATTGTCGATGAGCAGTTCTTC.

V usage is TRBV12-3 or TRBV12-4 and J usage is TRBJ1-4; D not certain. Between the trimmed V and J ends, which lost 2 bases and 7 bases, there was a span of 11 bases. The CDR3 length is 14 residues. The CDR3 nucleotides are TGTGCCAGCAGTTTAACACCGGGCGGTGAAAAACTGTTTTTT. Protein: CASSLTPGGEKLFF.

The J gene is TRBJ2-5, the V gene TRBV5-5; no reliable D call. The length of the CDR3 is 13 residues. V shed 4 bases and J shed 8 bases, with 15 bases lying between them. Germline V gene data show CDR1 as SGHKS and CDR2 as YYEKEE (reference sequence). The CDR3 protein is CASSQDGRGTQYF. The DNA for the CDR3 is TGTGCCAGCAGCCAGGACGGCCGTGGTACCCAGTACTTC.

This clonotype was seen repeatedly, ten times or more. J is TRBJ1-2 and V is TRBV5-5; D remains unclear. This CDR3 contains 13 residues. The V gene lost 0 bases and the J gene lost 8 bases, with 11 bases spanning the gap. Germline V CDR1 and CDR2: SGHKS, YYEKEE (reference sequence). The CDR3 DNA follows: TGTGCCAGCAGCTTGGAGGGCCCGACGGGCTACACCTTC. Its protein product is CASSLEGPTGYTF.

This clonotype has a handful of counts. This chain uses TRBV24-1 with TRBJ1-5; TRBD1 matches at 8 bases. The CDR3 sequence is 15 residues long. V lost 4 bases, J lost 5 bases, and 6 bases stayed unmatched. Germline V CDR1 and CDR2: KGHDR, SFDVKD. The CDR3 nucleotides are TGTGCCACCAGTGACCGCGGACAGGGCCATCAGCCCCAGCATTTT. This sequence encodes CATSDRGQGHQPQHF.